Below, one T cell receptor (beta chain) is given with its context. The entry originates in a study of PD-L1 blockade in urothelial cancer. About the research overall: Atezolizumab therapy began for patients at some point between 2013 and 2014, dosed at 1,200 mg intravenously every 3 weeks.

TCRdb keeps only in-frame clones here, not all; method: immunoSEQ multiplex PCR. This table holds roughly 38,000 clones, roughly 82% found once. The time point: pretreatment peripheral blood. The CDR3 is 13 residues long. V shed 4 bases and J shed 4 bases, with 11 bases lying between them. Germline V gene lookup returns CDR1 SGHDN and CDR2 FVKESK. Sequenced here: PBMCs, sampled around atezolizumab (anti-PD-L1) treatment. The chain employs TRBV14 and TRBJ2-7; maybe TRBD1 (6 bases). The sequence derives from a man in his sixties with urothelial cancer. The CDR3 reads CASSRHREYEQYF. The CDR3 coding sequence is TGTGCCAGCAGCCGACACAGGGAATACGAGCAGTACTTC.